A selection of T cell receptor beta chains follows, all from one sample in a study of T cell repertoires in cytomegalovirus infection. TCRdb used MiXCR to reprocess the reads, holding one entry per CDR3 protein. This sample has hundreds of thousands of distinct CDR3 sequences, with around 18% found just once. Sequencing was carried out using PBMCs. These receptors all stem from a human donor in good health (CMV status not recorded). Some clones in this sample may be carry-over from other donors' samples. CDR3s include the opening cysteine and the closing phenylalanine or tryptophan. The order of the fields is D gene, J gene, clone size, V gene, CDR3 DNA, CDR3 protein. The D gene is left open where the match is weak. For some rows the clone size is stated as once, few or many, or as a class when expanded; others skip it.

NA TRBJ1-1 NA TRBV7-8 TGTGCCAGCAGCCGAAATAAGGGCCCTGAAGCTTTCTTT CASSRNKGPEAFF
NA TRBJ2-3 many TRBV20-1 TGCAGTGCTAGAGATGTAGGGGATACGCAGTATTTT CSARDVGDTQYF
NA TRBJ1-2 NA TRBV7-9 TGTACCAGCAGCTCCTCGGGAGGTAACTATGGCTACACCTTC CTSSSSGGNYGYTF
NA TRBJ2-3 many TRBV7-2 TGTGCCAGCAGCTTAATCGTCTGGGGAGATACGCAGTATTTT CASSLIVWGDTQYF
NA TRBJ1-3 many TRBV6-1 TGTGCCAGCAGTGACGTACCGGGCTCAAGAACTGGAAACACCATATATTTT CASSDVPGSRTGNTIYF
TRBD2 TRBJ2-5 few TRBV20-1 TGCAGTGCTATTAGCGGGAGCTGGGTGAAGACCCAGTACTTC CSAISGSWVKTQYF
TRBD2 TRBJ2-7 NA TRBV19 TGTGCCAGTAGCCATCCTGGGACTAGCGGGACCTACGAGCAGTACTTC CASSHPGTSGTYEQYF
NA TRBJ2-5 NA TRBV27 TGTGCCAGCAGTTTGTCTCTTCCTACGAATCCCTACGGCGAGACCCAGTACTTC CASSLSLPTNPYGETQYF
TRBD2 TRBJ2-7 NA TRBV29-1 TGCAGCGTAGAGACTAGCGGTGCAACCTACGAGCAGTACTTC CSVETSGATYEQYF
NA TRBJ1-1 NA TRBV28 TGTGCCAGCAGTTTATCACCGGGACACACCTACACTGAAGCTTTCTTT CASSLSPGHTYTEAFF
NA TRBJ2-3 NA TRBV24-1 TGTGCCACCAGTGATTTCCGTACCGGGAGCACGCAGTATTTT CATSDFRTGSTQYF
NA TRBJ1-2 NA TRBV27 TGTGCCAGCAAGGCAGGGGTGGACTATGGCTACACCTTC CASKAGVDYGYTF
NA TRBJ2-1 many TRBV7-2 TGTGCCAGCAGCTACACTAGGAGCGCCTACAATGAGCAGTTCTTC CASSYTRSAYNEQFF
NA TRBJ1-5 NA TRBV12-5 TGTGCTAGTGGTCCGACCGGGTTAGGGGCTGGCGATCAGCCCCAGCATTTT CASGPTGLGAGDQPQHF
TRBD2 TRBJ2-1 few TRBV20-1 TGCAGTGCTAGAGACCCCTTAGCGGGAGTGTACAATGAGCAGTTCTTC CSARDPLAGVYNEQFF
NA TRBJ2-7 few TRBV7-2 TGTGCCAGCAGCCCCTCAGGGTACGCCTCCTACGAGCAGTACTTC CASSPSGYASYEQYF
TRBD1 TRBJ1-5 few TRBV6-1 TGTGCCAGCAGTGAATCGACAGGGGGGAATCAGCCCCAGCATTTT CASSESTGGNQPQHF
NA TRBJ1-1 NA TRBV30 TGTGCCTGGAGTGAGTTGGGGAACACTGAAGCTTTCTTT CAWSELGNTEAFF
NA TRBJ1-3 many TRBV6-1 TGTGCCAGCAGACAGGGACCAGGAAACACCATATATTTT CASRQGPGNTIYF
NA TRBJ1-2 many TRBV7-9 TGTGCCAGCAGCTTTTGGGGTGGTGGCTACACCTTC CASSFWGGGYTF
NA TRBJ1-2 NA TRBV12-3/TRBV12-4 TGTGCCAGCAGTTTTGACAGAAGGCCTTATAACTATGGCTACACCTTC CASSFDRRPYNYGYTF
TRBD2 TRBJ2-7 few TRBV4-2 TGTGCCAGCAGCCAAGGAACTAGCGGGGGGCCGGAGCAGTACTTC CASSQGTSGGPEQYF
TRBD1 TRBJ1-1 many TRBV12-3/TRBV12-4 TGTGCCAGCAGTTTAAGATGGGGCAGGGGGCGCCCGGCTGAAGCTTTCTTT CASSLRWGRGRPAEAFF
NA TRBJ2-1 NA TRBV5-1 TGCGCCAGCACGAAGGTGGGCGGCAGTTGGAGTGAGCAGTTCTTC CASTKVGGSWSEQFF